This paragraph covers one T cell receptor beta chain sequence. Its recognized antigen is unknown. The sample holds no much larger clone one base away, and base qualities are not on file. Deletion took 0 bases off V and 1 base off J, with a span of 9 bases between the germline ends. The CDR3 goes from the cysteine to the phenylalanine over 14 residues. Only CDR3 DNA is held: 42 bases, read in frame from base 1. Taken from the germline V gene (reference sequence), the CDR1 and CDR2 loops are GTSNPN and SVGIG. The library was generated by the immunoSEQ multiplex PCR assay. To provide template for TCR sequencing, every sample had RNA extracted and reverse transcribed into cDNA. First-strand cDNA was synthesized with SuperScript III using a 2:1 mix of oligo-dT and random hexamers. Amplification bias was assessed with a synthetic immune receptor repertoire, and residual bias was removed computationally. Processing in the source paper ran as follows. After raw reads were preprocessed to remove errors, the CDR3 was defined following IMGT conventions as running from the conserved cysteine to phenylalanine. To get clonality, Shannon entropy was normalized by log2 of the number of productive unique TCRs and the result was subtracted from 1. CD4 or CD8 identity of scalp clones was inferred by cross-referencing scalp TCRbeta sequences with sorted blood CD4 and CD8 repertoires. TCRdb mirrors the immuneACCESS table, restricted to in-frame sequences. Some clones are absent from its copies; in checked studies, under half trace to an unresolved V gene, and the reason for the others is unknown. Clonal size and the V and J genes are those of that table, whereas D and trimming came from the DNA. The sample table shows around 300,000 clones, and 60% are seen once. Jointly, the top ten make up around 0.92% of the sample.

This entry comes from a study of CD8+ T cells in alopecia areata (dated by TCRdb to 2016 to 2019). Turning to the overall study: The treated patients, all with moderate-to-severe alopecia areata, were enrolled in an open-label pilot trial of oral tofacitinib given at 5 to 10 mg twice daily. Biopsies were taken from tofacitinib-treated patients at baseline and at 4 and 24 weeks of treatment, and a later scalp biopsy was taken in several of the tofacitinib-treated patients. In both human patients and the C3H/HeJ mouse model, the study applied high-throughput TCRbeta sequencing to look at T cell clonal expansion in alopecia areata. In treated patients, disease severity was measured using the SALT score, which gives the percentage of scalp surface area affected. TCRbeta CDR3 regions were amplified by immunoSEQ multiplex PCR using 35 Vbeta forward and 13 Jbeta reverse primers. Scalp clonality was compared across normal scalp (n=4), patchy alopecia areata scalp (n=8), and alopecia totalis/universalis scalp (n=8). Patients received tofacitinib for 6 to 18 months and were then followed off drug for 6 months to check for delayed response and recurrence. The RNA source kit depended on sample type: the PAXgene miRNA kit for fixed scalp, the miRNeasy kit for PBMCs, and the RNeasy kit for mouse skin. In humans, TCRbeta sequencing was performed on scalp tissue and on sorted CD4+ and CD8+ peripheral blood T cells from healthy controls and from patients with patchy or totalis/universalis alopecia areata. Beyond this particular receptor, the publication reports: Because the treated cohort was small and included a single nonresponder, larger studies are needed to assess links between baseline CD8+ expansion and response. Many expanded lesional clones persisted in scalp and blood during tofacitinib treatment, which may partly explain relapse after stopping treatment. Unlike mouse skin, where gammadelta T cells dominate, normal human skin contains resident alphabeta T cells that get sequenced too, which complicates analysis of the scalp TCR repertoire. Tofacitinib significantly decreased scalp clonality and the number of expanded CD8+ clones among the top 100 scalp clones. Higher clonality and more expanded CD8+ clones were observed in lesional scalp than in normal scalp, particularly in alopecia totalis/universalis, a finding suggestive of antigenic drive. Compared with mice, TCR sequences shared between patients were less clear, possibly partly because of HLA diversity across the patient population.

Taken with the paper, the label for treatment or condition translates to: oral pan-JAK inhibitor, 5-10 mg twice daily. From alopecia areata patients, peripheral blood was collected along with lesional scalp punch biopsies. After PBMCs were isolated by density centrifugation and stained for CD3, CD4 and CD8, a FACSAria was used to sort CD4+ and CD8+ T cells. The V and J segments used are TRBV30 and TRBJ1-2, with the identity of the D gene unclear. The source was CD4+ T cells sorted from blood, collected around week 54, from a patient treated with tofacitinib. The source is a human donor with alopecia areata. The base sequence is TGTGCCTGGAGTGTTGGGCCGATTAACTATGGCTACACCTTC. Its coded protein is CAWSVGPINYGYTF.